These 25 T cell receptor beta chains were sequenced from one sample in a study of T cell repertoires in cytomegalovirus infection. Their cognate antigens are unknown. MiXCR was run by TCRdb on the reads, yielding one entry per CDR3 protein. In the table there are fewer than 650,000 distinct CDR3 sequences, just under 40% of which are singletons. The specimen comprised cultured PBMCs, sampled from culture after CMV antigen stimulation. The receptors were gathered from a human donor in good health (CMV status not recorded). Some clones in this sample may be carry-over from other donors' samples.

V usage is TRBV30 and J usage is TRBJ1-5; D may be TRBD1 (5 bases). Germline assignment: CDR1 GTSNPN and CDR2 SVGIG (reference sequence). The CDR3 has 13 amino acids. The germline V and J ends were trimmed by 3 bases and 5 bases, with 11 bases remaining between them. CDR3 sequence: CAWSPSGDQPQHF. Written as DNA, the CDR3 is TGTGCCTGGAGCCCATCGGGGGATCAGCCCCAGCATTTT.

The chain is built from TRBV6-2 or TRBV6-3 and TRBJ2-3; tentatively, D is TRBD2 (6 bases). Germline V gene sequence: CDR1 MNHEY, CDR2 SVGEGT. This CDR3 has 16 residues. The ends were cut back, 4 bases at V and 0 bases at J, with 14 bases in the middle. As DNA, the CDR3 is TGTGCCAGCAGTTCCCCCCGCGGGGCTAGCACAGATACGCAGTATTTT. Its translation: CASSSPRGASTDTQYF.

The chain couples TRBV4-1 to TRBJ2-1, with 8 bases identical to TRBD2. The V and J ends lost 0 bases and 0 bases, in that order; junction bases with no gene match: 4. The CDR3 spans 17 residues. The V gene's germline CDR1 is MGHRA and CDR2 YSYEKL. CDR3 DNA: TGCGCCAGCAGCCAAGAACCACGGGGGGGCTCCTACAATGAGCAGTTCTTC. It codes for CASSQEPRGGSYNEQFF.

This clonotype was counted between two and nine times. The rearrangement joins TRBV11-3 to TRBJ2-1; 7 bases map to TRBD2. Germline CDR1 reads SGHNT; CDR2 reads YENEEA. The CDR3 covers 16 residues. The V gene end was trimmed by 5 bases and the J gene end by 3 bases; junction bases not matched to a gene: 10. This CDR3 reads CASSPQGQRDYNEQFF. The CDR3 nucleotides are TGTGCCAGCAGCCCCCAGGGCCAGCGGGACTACAATGAGCAGTTCTTC.

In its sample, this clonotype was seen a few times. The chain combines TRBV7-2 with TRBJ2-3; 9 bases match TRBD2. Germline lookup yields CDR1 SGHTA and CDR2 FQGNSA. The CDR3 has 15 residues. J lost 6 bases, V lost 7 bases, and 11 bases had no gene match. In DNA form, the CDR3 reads TGTGCCAGCAACCCAAGAGCGGGAGGCCCGGATACGCAGTATTTT. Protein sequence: CASNPRAGGPDTQYF.

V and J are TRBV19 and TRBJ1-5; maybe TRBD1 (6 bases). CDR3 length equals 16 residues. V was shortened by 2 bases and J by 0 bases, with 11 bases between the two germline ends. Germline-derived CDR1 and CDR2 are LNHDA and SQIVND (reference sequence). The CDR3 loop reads CASSITGAYSNQPQHF. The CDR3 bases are TGTGCCAGTAGTATAACGGGGGCGTATAGCAATCAGCCCCAGCATTTT.

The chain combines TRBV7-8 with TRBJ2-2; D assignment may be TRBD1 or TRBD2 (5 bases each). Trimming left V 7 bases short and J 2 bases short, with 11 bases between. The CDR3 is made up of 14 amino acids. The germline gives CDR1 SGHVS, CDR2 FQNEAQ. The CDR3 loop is CASIVGPNTGELFF. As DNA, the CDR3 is TGTGCCAGCATTGTGGGACCTAACACCGGGGAGCTGTTTTTT.

CDR3 coding DNA: TGTGCCACCAGCAGAGTGGGGACTACCTCGTTCACAGATACGCAGTATTTT. It codes for CATSRVGTTSFTDTQYF. V usage is TRBV15 and J usage is TRBJ2-3; 7 bases match TRBD2. CDR1 is LNHNV and CDR2 is YYDKDF in the germline V gene (reference sequence). There are 17 residues in the CDR3. The junction had 9 bases not matched to a gene; V was cut back by 1 base and J by 2 bases.

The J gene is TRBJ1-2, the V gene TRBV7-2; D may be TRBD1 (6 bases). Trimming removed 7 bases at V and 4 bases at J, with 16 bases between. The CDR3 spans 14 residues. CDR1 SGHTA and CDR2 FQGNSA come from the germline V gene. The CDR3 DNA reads TGTGCCAGCAAGGGGGAACAGGGCTCCTATGGCTACACCTTC. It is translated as CASKGEQGSYGYTF.

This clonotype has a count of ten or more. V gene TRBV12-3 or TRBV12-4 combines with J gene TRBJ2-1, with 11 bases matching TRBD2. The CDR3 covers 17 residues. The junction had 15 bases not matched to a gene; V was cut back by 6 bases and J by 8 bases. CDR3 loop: CASSHPTSGTYSDEQFF. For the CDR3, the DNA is TGTGCCAGCAGCCACCCGACTAGCGGGACGTATTCAGATGAGCAGTTCTTC.

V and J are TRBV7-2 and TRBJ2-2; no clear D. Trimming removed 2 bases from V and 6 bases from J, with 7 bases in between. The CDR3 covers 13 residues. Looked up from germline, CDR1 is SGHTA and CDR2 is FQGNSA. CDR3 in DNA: TGTGCCAGCAGCTTAACCACGCCCGGGGAGCTGTTTTTT. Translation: CASSLTTPGELFF.

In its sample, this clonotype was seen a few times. The DNA of the CDR3 is TGTGCCAGCATCATGACTAGAGGGGTGACGTTCTACAATGAGCAGTTCTTC. It translates to CASIMTRGVTFYNEQFF. V gene TRBV7-2 combines with J gene TRBJ2-1; perhaps TRBD2 as D (6 bases). Germline CDR1 and CDR2: SGHTA and FQGNSA. Trimming left V 7 bases short and J 3 bases short, with 22 bases between. This CDR3 has 17 residues.

In nucleotides, the CDR3 is TGTGCCAGCAGCGGTAGCGTCCCAGATACGCAGTATTTT. Translated, it gives CASSGSVPDTQYF. V gene TRBV7-2 combines with J gene TRBJ2-3, with D possibly matching TRBD2 (5 bases). Germline-derived CDR1 and CDR2 are SGHTA and FQGNSA. This CDR3 has 13 amino acids. Trimming took 5 bases from V and 4 from J, leaving 10 bases between them.

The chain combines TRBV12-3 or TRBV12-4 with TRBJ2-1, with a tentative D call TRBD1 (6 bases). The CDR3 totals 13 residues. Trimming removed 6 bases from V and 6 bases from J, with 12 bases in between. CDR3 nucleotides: TGTGCCAGCAGGACTACAGGGCTCAATGAGCAGTTCTTC. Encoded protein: CASRTTGLNEQFF.

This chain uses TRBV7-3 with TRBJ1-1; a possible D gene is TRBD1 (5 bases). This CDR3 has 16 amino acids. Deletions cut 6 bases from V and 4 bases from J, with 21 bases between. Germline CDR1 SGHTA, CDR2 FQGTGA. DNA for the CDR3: TGTGCCAGCAGTCCCCTCCGCGGGGCGGAGGGCACTGAAGCTTTCTTT. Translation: CASSPLRGAEGTEAFF.

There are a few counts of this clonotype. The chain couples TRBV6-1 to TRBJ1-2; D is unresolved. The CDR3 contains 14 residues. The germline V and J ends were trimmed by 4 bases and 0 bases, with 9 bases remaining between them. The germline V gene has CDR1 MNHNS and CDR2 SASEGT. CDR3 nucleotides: TGTGCCAGCAGTGCCGTCAAGACTAACTATGGCTACACCTTC. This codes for CASSAVKTNYGYTF.

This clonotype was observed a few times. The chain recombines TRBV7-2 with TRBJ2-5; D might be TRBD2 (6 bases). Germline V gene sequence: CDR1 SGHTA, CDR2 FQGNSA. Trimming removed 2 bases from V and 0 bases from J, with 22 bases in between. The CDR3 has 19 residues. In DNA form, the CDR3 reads TGTGCCAGCAGCTTAAATTTTCGGGCGGGAAGCTTTTACCAAGAGACCCAGTACTTC. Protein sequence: CASSLNFRAGSFYQETQYF.

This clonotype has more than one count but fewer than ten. As DNA, the CDR3 is TGTGCTAGTGGTTTGGTACTTGGCAGGGTGAACACTGAAGCTTTCTTT. Translated: CASGLVLGRVNTEAFF. V and J are TRBV12-5 and TRBJ1-1; perhaps TRBD1 as D (5 bases). The CDR3 spans 16 residues. Germline values: CDR1 LGHNT, CDR2 FRNRAP. V was cut by 0 bases and J by 0 bases, with 11 bases left in between.

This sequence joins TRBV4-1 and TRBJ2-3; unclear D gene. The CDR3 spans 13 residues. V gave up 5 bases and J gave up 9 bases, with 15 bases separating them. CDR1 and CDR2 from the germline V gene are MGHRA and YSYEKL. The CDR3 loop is CASSDPVVLTQYF. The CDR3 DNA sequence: TGCGCCAGCAGCGATCCCGTAGTCCTCACGCAGTATTTT.

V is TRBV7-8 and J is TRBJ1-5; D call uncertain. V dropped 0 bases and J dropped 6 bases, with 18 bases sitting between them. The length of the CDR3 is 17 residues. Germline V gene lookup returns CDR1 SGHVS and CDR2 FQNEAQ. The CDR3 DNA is TGTGCCAGCAGCTTAGCGGTAGGGTTTGACACTAGTCAGCCCCAGCATTTT. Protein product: CASSLAVGFDTSQPQHF.

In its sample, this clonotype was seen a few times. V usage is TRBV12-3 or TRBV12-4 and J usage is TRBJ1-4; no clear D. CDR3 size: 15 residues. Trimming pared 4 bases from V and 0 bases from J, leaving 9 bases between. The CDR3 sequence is CASSSRRSTNEKLFF. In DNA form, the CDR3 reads TGTGCCAGCAGTTCCAGACGGTCAACTAATGAAAAACTGTTTTTT.

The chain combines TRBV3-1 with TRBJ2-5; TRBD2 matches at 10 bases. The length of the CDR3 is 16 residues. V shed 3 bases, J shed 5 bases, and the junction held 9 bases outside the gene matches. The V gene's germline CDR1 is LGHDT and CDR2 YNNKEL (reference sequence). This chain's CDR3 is CASSQASGGAAETQYF. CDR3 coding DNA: TGTGCCAGCAGCCAGGCAAGCGGGGGGGCCGCGGAGACCCAGTACTTC.

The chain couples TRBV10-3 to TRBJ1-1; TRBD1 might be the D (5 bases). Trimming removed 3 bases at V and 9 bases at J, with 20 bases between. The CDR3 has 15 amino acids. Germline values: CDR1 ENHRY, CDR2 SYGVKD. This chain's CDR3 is CAISDRTGTLLKAFF. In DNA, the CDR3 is TGTGCCATCAGTGACCGAACGGGGACGTTACTAAAAGCTTTCTTT.

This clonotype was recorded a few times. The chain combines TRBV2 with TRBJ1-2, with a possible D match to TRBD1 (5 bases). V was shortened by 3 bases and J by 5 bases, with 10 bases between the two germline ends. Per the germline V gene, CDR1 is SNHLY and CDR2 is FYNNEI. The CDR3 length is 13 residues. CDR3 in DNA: TGTGCCAGCAGTGAGGGGGTTGGGTATGGCTACACCTTC. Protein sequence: CASSEGVGYGYTF.

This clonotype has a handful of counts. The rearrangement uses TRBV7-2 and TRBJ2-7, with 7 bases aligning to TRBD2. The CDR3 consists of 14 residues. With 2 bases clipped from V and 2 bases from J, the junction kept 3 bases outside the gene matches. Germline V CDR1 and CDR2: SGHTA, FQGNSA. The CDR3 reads CASSLRLAAYEQYF. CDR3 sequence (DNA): TGTGCCAGCAGCTTACGGCTAGCGGCCTACGAGCAGTACTTC.